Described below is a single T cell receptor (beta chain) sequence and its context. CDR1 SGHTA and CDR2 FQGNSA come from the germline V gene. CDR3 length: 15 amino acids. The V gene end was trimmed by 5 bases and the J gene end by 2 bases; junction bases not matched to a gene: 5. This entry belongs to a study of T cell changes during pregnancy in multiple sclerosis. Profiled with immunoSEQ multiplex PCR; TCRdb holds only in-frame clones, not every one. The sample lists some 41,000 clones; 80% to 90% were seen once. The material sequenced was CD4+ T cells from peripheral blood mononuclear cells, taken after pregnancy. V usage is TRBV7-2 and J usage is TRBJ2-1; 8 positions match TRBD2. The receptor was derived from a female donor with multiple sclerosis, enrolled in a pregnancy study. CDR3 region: CASSKGRGAYNEQFF. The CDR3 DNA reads TGTGCCAGCAGCAAGGGGCGGGGGGCCTACAATGAGCAGTTCTTC.